Below, 26 T cell receptor beta chains from the same sample are listed, as sequenced in a study of shared clonotypes between healthy human individuals. Generated by immunoSEQ multiplex PCR, the TCRdb table keeps only in-frame clones and is missing some. The table lists some 2.1 million clones, about 95% of them singletons. The source material was naive CD4+ T cells sorted from blood. Subset: CD45RA+ positively selected. The receptors shown here come from a man younger than 35 in good health.

The V and J genes are TRBV5-5 and TRBJ2-3, with a tentative D call TRBD2 (6 bases). The CDR3 covers 14 residues. In germline, CDR1 is SGHKS, CDR2 YYEKEE (reference sequence). V was clipped by 4 bases and J by 3 bases, with 12 bases between them. CDR3 sequence: CASSPQRATDTQYF. CDR3 in DNA: TGTGCCAGCAGCCCCCAGCGGGCGACAGATACGCAGTATTTT.

This sequence joins TRBV6-5 and TRBJ2-3; TRBD2 agrees at 10 bases. This CDR3 contains 15 residues. Germline V CDR1 and CDR2: MNHEY, SVGAGI. V lost 7 bases to trimming and J lost 1 base; unmatched junction nucleotides: 5. CDR3 DNA sequence: TGTGCCAGCAAATCTGGACTAGCGGGCACAGATACGCAGTATTTT. Protein sequence: CASKSGLAGTDTQYF.

The chain employs TRBV2 and TRBJ1-5; D gene uncertain. The CDR3 contains 15 residues. The V gene lost 4 bases and the J gene lost 11 bases, with 21 bases spanning the gap. Germline V gene sequence: CDR1 SNHLY, CDR2 FYNNEI. The CDR3 here is CASSGPGSNYQAQHF. The CDR3 coding sequence is TGTGCCAGCAGTGGTCCGGGTTCCAATTATCAAGCCCAGCATTTT.

This sequence joins TRBV4-1 and TRBJ2-7; D might be TRBD1 or TRBD2, each matching 6 bases. V gave up 0 bases and J gave up 3 bases, with 12 bases separating them. Germline V lookup: CDR1 MGHRA, CDR2 YSYEKL. This CDR3 contains 15 residues. The CDR3 region has the DNA TGCGCCAGCAGCCAAGATGGAGGGGGAAACTACGAGCAGTACTTC. This sequence encodes CASSQDGGGNYEQYF.

This chain joins TRBV6-1 and TRBJ1-1; perhaps TRBD1 as D (5 bases). V was clipped by 4 bases and J by 5 bases, with 14 bases between them. This CDR3 comprises 14 residues. Germline CDR1 and CDR2: MNHNS and SASEGT. The CDR3 protein is CASSANAGETEAFF. The CDR3, as DNA: TGTGCCAGCAGTGCGAACGCGGGGGAAACTGAAGCTTTCTTT.

Notes on this clone: Within the sample, other DNA sequences also encode this same CDR3. The chain recombines TRBV30 with TRBJ1-2, with TRBD1 matching 8 bases. Germline loops: CDR1 GTSNPN, CDR2 SVGIG (reference sequence). The CDR3 consists of 15 residues. V lost 3 bases and J lost 1; bases outside the gene matches: 7. The CDR3 sequence is CAWSPKDRGNYGYTF. The CDR3 DNA sequence: TGTGCCTGGAGCCCTAAAGACAGGGGTAACTATGGCTACACCTTC.

The chain recombines TRBV5-1 with TRBJ2-5; TRBD1 is a possible D gene (6 bases). The ends were cut back, 0 bases at V and 4 bases at J, with 16 bases in the middle. There are 16 residues in the CDR3. CDR1 is SGHRS and CDR2 is YFSETQ in the germline V gene. This CDR3 is CASSLEGRGSSETQYF. CDR3 nucleotide sequence: TGCGCCAGCAGCTTGGAGGGCAGGGGATCGTCAGAGACCCAGTACTTC.

The CDR3 DNA is TGTGCCAGCAGGGAAAGTCCTTACAATGAGCAGTTCTTC. This gives the protein CASRESPYNEQFF. This chain joins TRBV2 and TRBJ2-1; D is uncertain. This CDR3 is built from 13 residues. CDR1 is SNHLY, CDR2 FYNNEI, per germline. Trimming removed 6 bases from V and 4 bases from J, with 10 bases in between.

This chain connects TRBV5-4 to TRBJ1-6, with TRBD1 identical over 9 bases. Germline CDR1 reads SGHNT; CDR2 reads YYREEE (reference sequence). V lost 4 bases to trimming and J lost 2 bases; unmatched junction nucleotides: 13. CDR3 length equals 19 residues. The CDR3 DNA sequence: TGTGCCAGCAGCGCGGTACCGGGACAGGGTGGGCCCTATAATTCACCCCTCCACTTT. Its translation is CASSAVPGQGGPYNSPLHF. The variable domain in full, completed from reference TRBV5-4 and TRBJ1-6, reads ETGVTQSPTHLIKTRGQQVTLRCSSQSGHNTVSWYQQALGQGPQFIFQYYREEENGRGNFPPRFSGLQFPNYSSELNVNALELDDSALYLCASSAVPGQGGPYNSPLHFGNGTRLTVT.

The gene calls are TRBV19 and TRBJ1-5; D uncertain. V lost 7 bases to trimming and J lost 0 bases, with 13 bases between them. The CDR3 runs to 15 residues. Per germline, CDR1 LNHDA and CDR2 SQIVND (reference sequence). The CDR3 nucleotides are TGTGCCAGTATAGAACGGGGTTATAGCAATCAGCCCCAGCATTTT. Encoded protein: CASIERGYSNQPQHF.

The genes are TRBV28 and TRBJ1-6; the match to TRBD1 covers 8 bases. Germline loops: CDR1 MDHEN, CDR2 SYDVKM. The CDR3 sequence is 15 residues long. Unmatched junction bases numbered 4, after V lost 4 bases and J lost 5 bases. The CDR3 region has the DNA TGTGCCAGCAGTTCCCACAGGGGGAATAATTCACCCCTCCACTTT. It is translated as CASSSHRGNNSPLHF. Filled out from reference TRBV28 and TRBJ1-6, the complete variable domain reads DVKVTQSSRYLVKRTGEKVFLECVQDMDHENMFWYRQDPGLGLRLIYFSYDVKMKEKGDIPEGYSVSREKKERFSLILESASTNQTSMYLCASSSHRGNNSPLHFGNGTRLTVT.

This clone was picked up one time. The chain couples TRBV7-2 to TRBJ2-7; 9 nucleotides line up with TRBD1. The CDR3 covers 15 residues. Germline V gene sequence: CDR1 SGHTA, CDR2 FQGNSA. J gave up 6 bases and V 1 base, and 7 bases lay outside the gene matches. The CDR3 reads CASSLGGQGWGEQYF. Written as DNA, the CDR3 is TGTGCCAGCAGCTTAGGCGGACAGGGGTGGGGCGAGCAGTACTTC.

The V and J genes are TRBV2 and TRBJ1-2; no reliable D call. V gave up 2 bases and J gave up 2 bases, with 9 bases separating them. This CDR3 contains 14 residues. Germline lookup yields CDR1 SNHLY and CDR2 FYNNEI. The CDR3 DNA reads TGTGCCAGCAGTGAATCAACGGGAAACTATGGCTACACCTTC. Protein product: CASSESTGNYGYTF.

The chain combines TRBV30 with TRBJ2-5, with 7 bases aligning to TRBD1. CDR1 GTSNPN and CDR2 SVGIG come from the germline V gene (reference sequence). This CDR3 contains 14 residues. V shed 1 base, J shed 5 bases, and the junction held 7 bases outside the gene matches. The CDR3 DNA is TGTGCCTGGAGTGCGGACAGGAGGTTGGAGACCCAGTACTTC. This translates into CAWSADRRLETQYF.

V gene TRBV6-5 combines with J gene TRBJ1-3; D possibly corresponds to TRBD1 (6 bases). In germline, CDR1 is MNHEY, CDR2 SVGAGI. V lost 6 bases to trimming and J lost 0 bases, with 12 bases between them. There are 15 residues in the CDR3. In DNA form, the CDR3 reads TGTGCCAGCAGCCGGGGGGCCCTCTCTGGAAACACCATATATTTT. Translation: CASSRGALSGNTIYF.

The rearrangement uses TRBV2 and TRBJ2-2; tentatively, D is TRBD1 (6 bases). V dropped 4 bases and J dropped 3 bases, with 6 bases sitting between them. This CDR3 contains 13 residues. Germline-derived CDR1 and CDR2 are SNHLY and FYNNEI. The CDR3 region has the DNA TGTGCCAGCAGTGGGACAGACACCGGGGAGCTGTTTTTT. This gives the protein CASSGTDTGELFF.

V usage is TRBV9 and J usage is TRBJ2-1; D remains unclear. CDR1 is SGDLS, CDR2 YYNGEE, per germline. There are 15 residues in the CDR3. The V end lost 2 bases, the J end lost 7 bases, and 16 bases lay between the germline ends. CDR3 in amino acids: CASSVGLTLGNEQFF. CDR3 coding DNA: TGTGCCAGCAGCGTGGGCCTTACATTGGGGAATGAGCAGTTCTTC.

V is TRBV6-5 and J is TRBJ2-3, with D possibly being TRBD2 (6 bases). Germline CDR1 is MNHEY and CDR2 is SVGAGI. The CDR3 covers 14 residues. Trimming took 7 bases from V and 1 from J, leaving 12 bases between them. The CDR3 here is CASTPGLRTDTQYF. The DNA of the CDR3 is TGTGCCAGCACTCCGGGACTTCGCACAGATACGCAGTATTTT.

A single count supports this clone. V and J are TRBV11-2 and TRBJ2-3; maybe TRBD1 (6 bases). Trimming stripped 4 bases from V and 0 bases from J, with 11 bases between. This CDR3 is built from 15 residues. Germline V gene data show CDR1 as SGHAT and CDR2 as FQNNGV. The CDR3 sequence is CASSSTGSSTDTQYF. The CDR3 nucleotides read TGTGCCAGCAGCTCGACAGGTTCCAGCACAGATACGCAGTATTTT.

The genes are TRBV4-1 and TRBJ2-7; D is possibly TRBD1 (5 bases). The CDR3 consists of 18 residues. V was shortened by 1 base and J by 6 bases, with 25 bases between the two germline ends. Germline CDR1 is MGHRA and CDR2 is YSYEKL. This CDR3 is CASSQVAGRISMGLEQYF. The CDR3 DNA is TGCGCCAGCAGCCAAGTGGCCGGAAGGATCTCTATGGGGCTCGAGCAGTACTTC.

A remark on this clone: Other DNA sequences from this sample encode an identical CDR3 as well. The chain uses TRBV5-1 and TRBJ2-2; D may be TRBD1 (5 bases). V lost 2 bases and J 5 bases, leaving 7 bases between the germline ends. The CDR3 runs to 13 residues. Germline assignment: CDR1 SGHRS and CDR2 YFSETQ. As DNA, the CDR3 is TGCGCCAGCAGCTTTAGGGGTACCGGGGAGCTGTTTTTT. Its translation: CASSFRGTGELFF.

The CDR3 coding sequence is TGCGCCAGCAACCTCAATGAGCAGTTCTTC. Protein: CASNLNEQFF. This chain joins TRBV10-1 and TRBJ2-1; no firm D call. The germline V gene encodes CDR1 WNHNN and CDR2 SYGVQD (reference sequence). This CDR3 is built from 10 residues. Trimming stripped 7 bases from V and 6 bases from J, with 4 bases between.

This clone showed up just once. The CDR3 DNA reads as TGTGCCAACTCCGGGACCCAAGGCAATGAGCAGTTCTTC. Translating gives CANSGTQGNEQFF. The chain couples TRBV28 to TRBJ2-1; D might be TRBD1 or TRBD2, each matching 5 bases. Germline CDR1 and CDR2: MDHEN and SYDVKM. Trimming pared 10 bases from V and 6 bases from J, leaving 16 bases between. This CDR3 contains 13 residues.

Details on this clone: Other DNA sequences within the sample encode an identical CDR3. This chain links TRBV5-1 with TRBJ2-3, with D tentatively TRBD2 (5 bases). The CDR3 covers 15 residues. V was cut by 2 bases and J by 2 bases, with 12 bases left in between. Germline V gene data show CDR1 as SGHRS and CDR2 as YFSETQ. CDR3 sequence reads: CASSLQVGVTDTQYF. CDR3 nucleotide sequence: TGCGCCAGCAGCTTACAAGTCGGGGTCACAGATACGCAGTATTTT.

The genes are TRBV9 and TRBJ2-2; D not certain. Germline lookup yields CDR1 SGDLS and CDR2 YYNGEE. Trimming removed 0 bases at V and 4 bases at J, with 13 bases between. CDR3 length: 16 residues. Written as DNA, the CDR3 is TGTGCCAGCAGCGTAGGTCCAGGTCTTACCACCGGGGAGCTGTTTTTT. It translates to CASSVGPGLTTGELFF. The full variable domain, with the rest looked up from reference TRBV9 and TRBJ2-2, is DSGVTQTPKHLITATGQRVTLRCSPRSGDLSVYWYQQSLDQGLQFLIQYYNGEERAKGNILERFSAQQFPDLHSELNLSSLELGDSALYFCASSVGPGLTTGELFFGEGSRLTVL.

The chain recombines TRBV28 with TRBJ1-1, with D perhaps matching TRBD1 (5 bases). The V gene lost 6 bases and the J gene lost 8 bases, with 10 bases spanning the gap. The germline V gene encodes CDR1 MDHEN and CDR2 SYDVKM. The length of the CDR3 is 11 residues. CDR3 in amino acids: CASSTDSEAFF. The CDR3 DNA reads TGTGCCAGCAGCACCGACAGCGAAGCTTTCTTT. The full variable domain, in which reference TRBV28 and TRBJ1-1 provide the parts outside the CDR3, is DVKVTQSSRYLVKRTGEKVFLECVQDMDHENMFWYRQDPGLGLRLIYFSYDVKMKEKGDIPEGYSVSREKKERFSLILESASTNQTSMYLCASSTDSEAFFGQGTRLTVV.